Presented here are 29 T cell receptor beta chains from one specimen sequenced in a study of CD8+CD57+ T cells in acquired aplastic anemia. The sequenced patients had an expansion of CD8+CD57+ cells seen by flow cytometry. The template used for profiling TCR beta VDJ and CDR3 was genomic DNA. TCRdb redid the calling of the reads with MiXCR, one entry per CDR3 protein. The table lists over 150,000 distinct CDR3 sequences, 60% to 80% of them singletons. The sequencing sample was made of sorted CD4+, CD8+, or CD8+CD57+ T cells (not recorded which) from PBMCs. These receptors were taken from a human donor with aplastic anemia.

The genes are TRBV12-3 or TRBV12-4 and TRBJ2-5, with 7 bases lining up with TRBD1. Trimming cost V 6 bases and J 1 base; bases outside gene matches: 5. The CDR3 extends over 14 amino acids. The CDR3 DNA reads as TGTGCCAGCAGGTACCGGGACAGCCAAGAGACCCAGTACTTC. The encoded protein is CASRYRDSQETQYF.

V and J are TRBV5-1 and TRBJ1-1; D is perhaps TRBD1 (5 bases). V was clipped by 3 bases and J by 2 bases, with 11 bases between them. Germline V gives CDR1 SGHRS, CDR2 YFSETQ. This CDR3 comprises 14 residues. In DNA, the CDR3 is TGCGCCAGCAGCTGGCGGGGGGGTAACACTGAAGCTTTCTTT. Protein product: CASSWRGGNTEAFF.

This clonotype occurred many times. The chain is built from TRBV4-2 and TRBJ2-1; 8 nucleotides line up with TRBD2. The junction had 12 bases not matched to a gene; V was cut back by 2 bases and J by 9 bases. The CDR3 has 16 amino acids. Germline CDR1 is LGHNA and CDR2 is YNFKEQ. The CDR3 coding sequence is TGTGCCAGCAGCCAAAAGGGAGCGGGAGATCCGGGTGAGCAGTTCTTC. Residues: CASSQKGAGDPGEQFF.

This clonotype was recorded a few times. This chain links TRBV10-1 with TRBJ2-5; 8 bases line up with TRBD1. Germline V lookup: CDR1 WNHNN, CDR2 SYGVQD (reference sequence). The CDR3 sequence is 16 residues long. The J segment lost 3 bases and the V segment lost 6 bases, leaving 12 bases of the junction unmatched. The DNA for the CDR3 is TGCGCCAGCAGGGAGCTTCGACAGGGGCAAGAAGAGACCCAGTACTTC. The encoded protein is CASRELRQGQEETQYF.

This chain's CDR3 is CSLGDRDTDTQYF. The CDR3 DNA follows: TGCAGCCTTGGGGACAGGGACACAGATACGCAGTATTTT. V is TRBV20-1 and J is TRBJ2-3, with 9 bases lining up with TRBD1. The CDR3 covers 13 residues. The germline gives CDR1 DFQATT, CDR2 SNEGSKA (reference sequence).

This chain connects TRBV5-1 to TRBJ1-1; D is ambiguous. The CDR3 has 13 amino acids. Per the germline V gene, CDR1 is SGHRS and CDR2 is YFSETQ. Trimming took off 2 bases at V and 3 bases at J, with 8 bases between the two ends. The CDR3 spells CASSLIWDTEAFF. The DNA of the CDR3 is TGCGCCAGCAGCTTAATCTGGGACACTGAAGCTTTCTTT. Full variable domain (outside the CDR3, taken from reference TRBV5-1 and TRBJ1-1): KAGVTQTPRYLIKTRGQQVTLSCSPISGHRSVSWYQQTPGQGLQFLFEYFSETQRNKGNFPGRFSGRQFSNSRSEMNVSTLELGDSALYLCASSLIWDTEAFFGQGTRLTVV.

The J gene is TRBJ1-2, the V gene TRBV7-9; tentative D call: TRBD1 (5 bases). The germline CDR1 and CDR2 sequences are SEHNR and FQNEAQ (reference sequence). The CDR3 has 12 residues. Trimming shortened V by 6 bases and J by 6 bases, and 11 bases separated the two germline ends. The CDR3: CASRSQGHGYTF. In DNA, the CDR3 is TGTGCCAGCAGGAGTCAGGGACATGGCTACACCTTC.

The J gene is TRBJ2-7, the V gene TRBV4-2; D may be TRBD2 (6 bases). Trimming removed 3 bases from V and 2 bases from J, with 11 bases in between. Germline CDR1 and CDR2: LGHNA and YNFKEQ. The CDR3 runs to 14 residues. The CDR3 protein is CASSQGLGAYEQYF. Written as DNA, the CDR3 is TGTGCCAGCAGCCAGGGACTGGGGGCCTACGAGCAGTACTTC.

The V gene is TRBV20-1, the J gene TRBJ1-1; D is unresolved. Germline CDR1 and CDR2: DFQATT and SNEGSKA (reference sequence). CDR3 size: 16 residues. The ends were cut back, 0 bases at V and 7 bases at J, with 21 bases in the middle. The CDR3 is CSARDPSTMLGNEAFF. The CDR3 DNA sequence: TGCAGTGCTAGAGACCCGTCCACTATGCTCGGGAATGAAGCTTTCTTT.

The CDR3 loop is CASSISRTGVNTEAFF. The CDR3 nucleotides are TGTGCCAGCAGCATCAGTCGTACAGGGGTGAACACTGAAGCTTTCTTT. The J gene is TRBJ1-1, the V gene TRBV7-8, with TRBD1 matching over 7 bases. V gave up 5 bases and J gave up 0 bases; unmatched junction bases: 9. The CDR3 extends over 16 amino acids. CDR1 and CDR2 from the germline V gene are SGHVS and FQNEAQ.

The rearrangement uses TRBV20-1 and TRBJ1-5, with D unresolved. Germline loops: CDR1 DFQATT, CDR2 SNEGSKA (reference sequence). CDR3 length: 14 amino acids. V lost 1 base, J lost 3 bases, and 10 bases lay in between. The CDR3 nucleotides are TGCAGTGCTAGAGTTGACGGTTCCAATCAGCCCCAGCATTTT. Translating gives CSARVDGSNQPQHF.

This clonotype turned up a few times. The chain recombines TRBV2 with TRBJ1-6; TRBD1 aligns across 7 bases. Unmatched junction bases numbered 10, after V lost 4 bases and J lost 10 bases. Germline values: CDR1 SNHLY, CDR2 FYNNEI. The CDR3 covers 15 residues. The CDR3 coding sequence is TGTGCCAGCAGTGCTATCGACAGGGCCAACTCACCCCTCCACTTT. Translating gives CASSAIDRANSPLHF.

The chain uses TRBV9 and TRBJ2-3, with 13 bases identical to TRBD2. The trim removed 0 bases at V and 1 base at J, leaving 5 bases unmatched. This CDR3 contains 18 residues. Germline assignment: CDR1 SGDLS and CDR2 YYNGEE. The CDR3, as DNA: TGTGCCAGCAGCGTAGAACTAGCGGGAGGGCCGGGCACAGATACGCAGTATTTT. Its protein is CASSVELAGGPGTDTQYF.

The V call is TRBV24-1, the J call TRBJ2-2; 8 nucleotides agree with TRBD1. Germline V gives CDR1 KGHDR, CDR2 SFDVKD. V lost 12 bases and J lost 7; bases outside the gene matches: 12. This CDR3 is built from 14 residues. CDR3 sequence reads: CASDRGLEGGELFF. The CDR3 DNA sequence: TGTGCCTCCGACAGGGGCCTAGAGGGCGGGGAGCTGTTTTTT.

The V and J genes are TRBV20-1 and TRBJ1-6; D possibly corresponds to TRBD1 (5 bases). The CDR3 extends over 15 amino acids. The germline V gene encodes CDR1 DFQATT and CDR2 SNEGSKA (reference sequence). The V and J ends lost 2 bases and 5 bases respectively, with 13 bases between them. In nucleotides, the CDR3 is TGCAGTGCTAGAACCGGGGCTATCAATAATTCACCCCTCCACTTT. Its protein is CSARTGAINNSPLHF.

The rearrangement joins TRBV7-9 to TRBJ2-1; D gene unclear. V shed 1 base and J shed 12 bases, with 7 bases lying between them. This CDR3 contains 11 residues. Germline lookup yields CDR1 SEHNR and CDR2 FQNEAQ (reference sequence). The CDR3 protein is CASSLDRPQFF. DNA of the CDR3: TGTGCCAGCAGCTTAGACCGGCCGCAGTTCTTC.

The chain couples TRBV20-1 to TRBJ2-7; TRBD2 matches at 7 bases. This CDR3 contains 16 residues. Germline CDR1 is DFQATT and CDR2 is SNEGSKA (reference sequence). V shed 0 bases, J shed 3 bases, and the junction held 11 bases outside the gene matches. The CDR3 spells CSARDASSGRFYEQYF. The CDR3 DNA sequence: TGCAGTGCTAGAGATGCTTCTAGCGGTAGGTTCTACGAGCAGTACTTC.

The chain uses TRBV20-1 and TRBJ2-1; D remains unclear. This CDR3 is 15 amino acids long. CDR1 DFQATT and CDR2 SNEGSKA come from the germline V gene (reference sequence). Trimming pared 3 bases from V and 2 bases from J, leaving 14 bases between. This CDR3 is CSARSQASAYNEQFF. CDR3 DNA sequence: TGCAGTGCTAGGTCTCAGGCCTCGGCCTACAATGAGCAGTTCTTC.

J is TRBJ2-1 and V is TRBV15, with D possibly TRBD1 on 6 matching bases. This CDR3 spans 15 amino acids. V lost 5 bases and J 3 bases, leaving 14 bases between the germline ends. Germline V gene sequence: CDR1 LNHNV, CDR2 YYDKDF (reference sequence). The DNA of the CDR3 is TGTGCCACCAGCCCTAAGGGGGACCGCTACAATGAGCAGTTCTTC. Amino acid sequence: CATSPKGDRYNEQFF. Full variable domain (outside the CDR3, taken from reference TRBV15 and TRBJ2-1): DAMVIQNPRYQVTQFGKPVTLSCSQTLNHNVMYWYQQKSSQAPKLLFHYYDKDFNNEADTPDNFQSRRPNTSFCFLDIRSPGLGDTAMYLCATSPKGDRYNEQFFGPGTRLTVL.

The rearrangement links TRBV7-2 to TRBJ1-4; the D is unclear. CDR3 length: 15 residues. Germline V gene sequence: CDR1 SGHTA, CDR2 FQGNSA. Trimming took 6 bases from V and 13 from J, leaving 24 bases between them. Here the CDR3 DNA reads TGTGCCAGCAGTGCCGACATTTCGTCCCGTCCGCCACTGTTTTTT. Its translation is CASSADISSRPPLFF.

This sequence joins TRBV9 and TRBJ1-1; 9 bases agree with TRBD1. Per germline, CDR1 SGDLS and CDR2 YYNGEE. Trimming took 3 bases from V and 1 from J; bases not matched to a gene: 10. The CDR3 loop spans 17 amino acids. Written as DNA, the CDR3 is TGTGCCAGCAGCGGCCAGACAGGGGGGACCGAGAACACTGAAGCTTTCTTT. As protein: CASSGQTGGTENTEAFF.

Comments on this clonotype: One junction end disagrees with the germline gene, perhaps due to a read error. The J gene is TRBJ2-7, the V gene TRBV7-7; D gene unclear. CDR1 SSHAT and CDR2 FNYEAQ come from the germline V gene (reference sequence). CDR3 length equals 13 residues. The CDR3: CASSLVSHNEQYF. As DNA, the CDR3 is TGTGCTAGCAGCTTAGTTAGCCACAACGAGCAGTACTTC.

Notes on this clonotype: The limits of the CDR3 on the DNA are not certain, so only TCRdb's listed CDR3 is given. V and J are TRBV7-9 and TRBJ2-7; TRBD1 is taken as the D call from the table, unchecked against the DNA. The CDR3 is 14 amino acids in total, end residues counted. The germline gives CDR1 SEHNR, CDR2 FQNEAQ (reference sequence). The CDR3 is CASSFGSGDYEQYF.

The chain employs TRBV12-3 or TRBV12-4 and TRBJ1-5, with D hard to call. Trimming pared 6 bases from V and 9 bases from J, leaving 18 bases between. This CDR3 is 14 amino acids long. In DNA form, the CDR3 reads TGTGCCAGCAGGGCCTTCGGGTCCCAGTGGCCCCAGCATTTT. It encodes CASRAFGSQWPQHF.

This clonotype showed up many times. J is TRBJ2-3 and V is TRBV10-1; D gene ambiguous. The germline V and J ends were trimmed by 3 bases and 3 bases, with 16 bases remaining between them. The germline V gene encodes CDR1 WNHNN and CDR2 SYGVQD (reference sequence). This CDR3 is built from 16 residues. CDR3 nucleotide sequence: TGCGCCAGCAGTGATTTGGGAATTCTTGAGACAGATACGCAGTATTTT. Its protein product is CASSDLGILETDTQYF.

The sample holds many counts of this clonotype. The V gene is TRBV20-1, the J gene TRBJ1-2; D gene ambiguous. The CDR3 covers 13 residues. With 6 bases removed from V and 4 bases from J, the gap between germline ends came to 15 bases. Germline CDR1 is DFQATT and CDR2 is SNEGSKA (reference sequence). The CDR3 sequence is CSAQVGHPYGYTF. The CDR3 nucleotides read TGCAGTGCCCAGGTAGGGCACCCCTATGGCTACACCTTC.

CDR3 region: CASSLRTGGGQETQYF. The CDR3 coding sequence is TGTGCCAGCAGCCTTCGGACAGGGGGAGGCCAAGAGACCCAGTACTTC. The V gene is TRBV7-8, the J gene TRBJ2-5; 10 nucleotides line up with TRBD1. CDR3 size: 16 residues. The trim removed 5 bases at V and 1 base at J, leaving 7 bases unmatched. CDR1 and CDR2 from the germline V gene are SGHVS and FQNEAQ.

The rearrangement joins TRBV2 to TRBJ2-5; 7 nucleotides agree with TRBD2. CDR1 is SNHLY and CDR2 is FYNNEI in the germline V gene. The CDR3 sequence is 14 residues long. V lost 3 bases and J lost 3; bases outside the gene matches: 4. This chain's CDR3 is CASSDGLAEETQYF. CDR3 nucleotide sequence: TGTGCCAGCAGTGATGGGCTAGCGGAAGAGACCCAGTACTTC. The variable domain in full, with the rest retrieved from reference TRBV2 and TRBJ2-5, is EPEVTQTPSHQVTQMGQEVILRCVPISNHLYFYWYRQILGQKVEFLVSFYNNEISEKSEIFDDQFSVERPDGSNFTLKIRSTKLEDSAMYFCASSDGLAEETQYFGPGTRLLVL.

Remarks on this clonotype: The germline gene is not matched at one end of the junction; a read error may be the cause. The CDR3 DNA is TGCGCCAGCAGCTTGGGTCACGGGGCTCAAAATTCACCCCTCCTCTTT. Amino acid sequence: CASSLGHGAQNSPLLF. The V gene is TRBV5-1, the J gene TRBJ1-6, with TRBD1 as a possible D gene (5 bases). This CDR3 comprises 16 residues. Germline assignment: CDR1 SGHRS and CDR2 YFSETQ.